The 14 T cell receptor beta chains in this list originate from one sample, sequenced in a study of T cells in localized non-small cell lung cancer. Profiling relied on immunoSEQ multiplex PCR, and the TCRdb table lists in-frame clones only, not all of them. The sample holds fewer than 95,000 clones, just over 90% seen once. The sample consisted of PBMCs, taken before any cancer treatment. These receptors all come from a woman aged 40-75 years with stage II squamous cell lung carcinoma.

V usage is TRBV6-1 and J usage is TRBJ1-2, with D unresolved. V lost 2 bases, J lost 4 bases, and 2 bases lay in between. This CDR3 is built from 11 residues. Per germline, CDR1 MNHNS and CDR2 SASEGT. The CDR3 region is CASSEFYGYTF. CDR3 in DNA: TGTGCCAGCAGTGAATTCTATGGCTACACCTTC.

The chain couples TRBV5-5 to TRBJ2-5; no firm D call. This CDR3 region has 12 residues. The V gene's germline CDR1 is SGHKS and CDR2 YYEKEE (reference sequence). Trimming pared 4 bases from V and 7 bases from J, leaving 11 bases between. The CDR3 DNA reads TGTGCCAGCAGCGGTGCCTCCGTGACCCAGTACTTC. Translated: CASSGASVTQYF. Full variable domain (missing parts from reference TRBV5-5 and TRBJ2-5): DAGVTQSPTHLIKTRGQQVTLRCSPISGHKSVSWYQQVLGQGPQFIFQYYEKEERGRGNFPDRFSARQFPNYSSELNVNALLLGDSALYLCASSGASVTQYFGPGTRLLVL.

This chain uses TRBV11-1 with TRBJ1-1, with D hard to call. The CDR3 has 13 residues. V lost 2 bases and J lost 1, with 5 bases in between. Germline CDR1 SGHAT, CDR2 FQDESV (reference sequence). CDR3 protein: CASSLYRNTEAFF. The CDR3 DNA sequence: TGTGCCAGCAGCTTATATCGGAACACTGAAGCTTTCTTT.

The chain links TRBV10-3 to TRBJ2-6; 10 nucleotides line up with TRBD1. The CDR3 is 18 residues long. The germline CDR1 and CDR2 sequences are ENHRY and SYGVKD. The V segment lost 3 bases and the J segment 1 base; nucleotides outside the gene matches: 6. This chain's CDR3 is CAISDDGQGVSGANVLTF. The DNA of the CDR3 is TGTGCCATCAGTGACGACGGACAGGGGGTTTCTGGGGCCAACGTCCTGACTTTC.

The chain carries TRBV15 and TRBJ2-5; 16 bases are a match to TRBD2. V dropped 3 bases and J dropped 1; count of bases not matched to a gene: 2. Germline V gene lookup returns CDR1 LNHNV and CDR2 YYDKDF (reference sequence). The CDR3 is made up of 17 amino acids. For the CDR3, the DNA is TGTGCCACCAGCAGGGGGACTAGCGGGAGGGTCCAAGAGACCCAGTACTTC. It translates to CATSRGTSGRVQETQYF. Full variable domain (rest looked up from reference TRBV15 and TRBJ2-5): DAMVIQNPRYQVTQFGKPVTLSCSQTLNHNVMYWYQQKSSQAPKLLFHYYDKDFNNEADTPDNFQSRRPNTSFCFLDIRSPGLGDTAMYLCATSRGTSGRVQETQYFGPGTRLLVL.

The CDR3 DNA follows: TGCGCCAGCAGCTTTCCCTCGTCAGGGACCGGGGAGCTGTTTTTT. Protein sequence: CASSFPSSGTGELFF. The chain couples TRBV5-1 to TRBJ2-2, with D perhaps TRBD1 (5 bases). This CDR3 comprises 15 residues. CDR1 is SGHRS, CDR2 YFSETQ, per germline. V lost 2 bases to trimming and J lost 5 bases, with 13 bases between them.

The CDR3 bases are TGTGCCAGCCGGGATAGTGGAGTAAACTATGGCTACACCTTC. This codes for CASRDSGVNYGYTF. The chain is built from TRBV27 and TRBJ1-2; D unclear. The V end was cut by 8 bases, the J end by 2 bases, with 15 bases between. The CDR3 consists of 14 residues. In germline, CDR1 is MNHEY, CDR2 SMNVEV (reference sequence).

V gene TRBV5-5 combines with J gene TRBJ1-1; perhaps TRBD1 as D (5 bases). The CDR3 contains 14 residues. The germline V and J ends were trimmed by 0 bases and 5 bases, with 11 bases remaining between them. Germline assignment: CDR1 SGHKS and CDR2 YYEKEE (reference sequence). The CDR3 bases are TGTGCCAGCAGCTTGGTGGGGGTCGGGACTGAAGCTTTCTTT. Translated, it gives CASSLVGVGTEAFF.

DNA for the CDR3: TGTGCCAGCAGCCCCCCGACAGACAACTATGGCTACACCTTC. Amino acid sequence: CASSPPTDNYGYTF. The chain recombines TRBV5-4 with TRBJ1-2, with D perhaps matching TRBD1 (5 bases). V dropped 4 bases and J dropped 2 bases, with 12 bases sitting between them. Germline V CDR1 and CDR2: SGHNT, YYREEE (reference sequence). The CDR3 contains 14 residues. The full variable domain, completed using reference TRBV5-4 and TRBJ1-2, is ETGVTQSPTHLIKTRGQQVTLRCSSQSGHNTVSWYQQALGQGPQFIFQYYREEENGRGNFPPRFSGLQFPNYSSELNVNALELDDSALYLCASSPPTDNYGYTFGSGTRLTVV.

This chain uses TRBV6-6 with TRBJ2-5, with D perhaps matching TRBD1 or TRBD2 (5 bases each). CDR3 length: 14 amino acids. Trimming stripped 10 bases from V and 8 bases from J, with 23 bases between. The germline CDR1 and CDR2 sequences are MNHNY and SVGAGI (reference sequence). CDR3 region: CATREGGGTSTQYF. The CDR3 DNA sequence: TGTGCCACGCGTGAGGGTGGGGGAACGTCCACCCAGTACTTC.

This chain's CDR3 is CASRRGREGAKVPNTGELFF. The DNA of the CDR3 is TGTGCCAGTAGGAGAGGACGGGAGGGTGCTAAGGTCCCGAACACCGGGGAGCTGTTTTTT. The chain uses TRBV19 and TRBJ2-2; TRBD2 matches 8 bases. Germline V gives CDR1 LNHDA, CDR2 SQIVND (reference sequence). The CDR3 runs to 20 residues. V dropped 6 bases and J dropped 0; count of bases not matched to a gene: 18. The whole variable domain, remainder taken from reference TRBV19 and TRBJ2-2, is DGGITQSPKYLFRKEGQNVTLSCEQNLNHDAMYWYRQDPGQGLRLIYYSQIVNDFQKGDIAEGYSVSREKKESFPLTVTSAQKNPTAFYLCASRRGREGAKVPNTGELFFGEGSRLTVL.

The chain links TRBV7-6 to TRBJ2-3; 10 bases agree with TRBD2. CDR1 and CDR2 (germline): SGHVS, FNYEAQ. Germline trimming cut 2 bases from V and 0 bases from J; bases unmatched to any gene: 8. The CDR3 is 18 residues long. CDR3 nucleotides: TGTGCCAGCAGCTTAATAGCTAGCGGGGGCACTAGCACAGATACGCAGTATTTT. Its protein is CASSLIASGGTSTDTQYF.

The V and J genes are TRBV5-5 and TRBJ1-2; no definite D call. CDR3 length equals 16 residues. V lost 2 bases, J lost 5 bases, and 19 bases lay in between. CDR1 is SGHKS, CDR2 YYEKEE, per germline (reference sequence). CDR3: CASSLSGLDLNYGYTF. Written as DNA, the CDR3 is TGTGCCAGCAGCTTATCTGGGCTTGATCTCAATTATGGCTACACCTTC.

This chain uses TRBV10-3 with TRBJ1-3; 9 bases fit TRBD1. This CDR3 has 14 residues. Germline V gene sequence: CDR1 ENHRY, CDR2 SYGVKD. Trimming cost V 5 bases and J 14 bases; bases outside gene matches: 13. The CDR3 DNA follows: TGTGCCATCAGTCGGGAAGCGGGACAGGGAGTTTTATATTTT. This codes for CAISREAGQGVLYF.